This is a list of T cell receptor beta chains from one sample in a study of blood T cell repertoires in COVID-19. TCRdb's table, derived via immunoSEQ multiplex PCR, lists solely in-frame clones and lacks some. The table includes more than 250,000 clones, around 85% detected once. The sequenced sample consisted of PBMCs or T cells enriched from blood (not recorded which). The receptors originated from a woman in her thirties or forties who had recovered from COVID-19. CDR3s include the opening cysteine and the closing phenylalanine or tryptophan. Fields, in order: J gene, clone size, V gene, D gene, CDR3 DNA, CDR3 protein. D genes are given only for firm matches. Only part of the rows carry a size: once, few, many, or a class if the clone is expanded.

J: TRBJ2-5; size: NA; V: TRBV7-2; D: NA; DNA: TGTGCCAGCAGCCAGGGACTCCCCGAGACCCAGTACTTC; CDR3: CASSQGLPETQYF
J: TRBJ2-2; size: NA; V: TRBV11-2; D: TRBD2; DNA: TGTGCCAGCAGACGACTAGCGGGAGGCACCGGGGAGCTGTTTTTT; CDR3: CASRRLAGGTGELFF
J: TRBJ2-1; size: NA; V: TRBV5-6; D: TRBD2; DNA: TGTGCCAGCAGCTTGAAAGGCGGGAGGGTCAATGAGCAGTTCTTC; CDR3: CASSLKGGRVNEQFF
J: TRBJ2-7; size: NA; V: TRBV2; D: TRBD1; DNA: TGTGCCAGCAGTGAGATTCCCGGGACAGGCTACGAGCAGTACTTC; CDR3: CASSEIPGTGYEQYF
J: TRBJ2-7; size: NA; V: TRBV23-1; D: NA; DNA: TGCGCCAGCAGTCAATCTTCCCGGGAGAAAGTCTACGAGCAGTACTTC; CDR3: CASSQSSREKVYEQYF
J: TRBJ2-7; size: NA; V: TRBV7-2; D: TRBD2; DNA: TGTGCCAGCAGCTTAGGTTCTAGCGGCTCAACGTTACCCTACGAGCAGTACTTC; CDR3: CASSLGSSGSTLPYEQYF
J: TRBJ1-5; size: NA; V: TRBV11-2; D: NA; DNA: TGTGCCAGCAGCTTGGGGGGTGGTCAGCCCCAGCATTTT; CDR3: CASSLGGGQPQHF
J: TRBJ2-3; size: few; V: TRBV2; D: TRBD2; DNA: TGTGCCAGCAGCTTAGCGGGAGTTGGCACAGATACGCAGTATTTT; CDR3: CASSLAGVGTDTQYF
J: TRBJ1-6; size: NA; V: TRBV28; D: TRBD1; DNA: TGTGCCAGCAGTTCTACAGGGGATCCCCTCCACTTT; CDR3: CASSSTGDPLHF
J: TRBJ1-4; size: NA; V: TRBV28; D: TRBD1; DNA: TGTGCCAGCAGTGATAAGGGGGCAGGGGAAAAACTGTTTTTT; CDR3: CASSDKGAGEKLFF
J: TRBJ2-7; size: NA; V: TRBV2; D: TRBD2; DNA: TGTGCCAGCAGTGGTAGCGGGAGTGACGAGCAGTACTTC; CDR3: CASSGSGSDEQYF
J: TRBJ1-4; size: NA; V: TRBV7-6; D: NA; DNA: TGTGCCAGCAGCAAGCGGGGAGGGAATGAAAAACTGTTTTTT; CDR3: CASSKRGGNEKLFF
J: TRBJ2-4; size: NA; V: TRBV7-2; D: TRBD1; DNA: TGTGCCAGCAGTTGGGACAGGGAGGGACGCTTTGCCAAAAACATTCAGTACTTC; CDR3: CASSWDREGRFAKNIQYF
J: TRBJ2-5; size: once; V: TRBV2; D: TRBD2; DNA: TGTGCCAGCTCGACTAGCGGGATGGAGACCCAGTACTTC; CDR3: CASSTSGMETQYF
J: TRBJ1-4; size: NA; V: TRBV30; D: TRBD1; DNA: TGTGCCTGGAGGTTACAGGGGACTCCTAGTGAAAAACTGTTTTTT; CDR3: CAWRLQGTPSEKLFF
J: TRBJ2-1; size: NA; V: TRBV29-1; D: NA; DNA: TGCAGCGCGCCACCCGGGACAACTGGCTCCGATGAGCAGTTCTTC; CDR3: CSAPPGTTGSDEQFF
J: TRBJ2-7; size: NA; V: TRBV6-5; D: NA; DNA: TGTGCCAGCAGTCACTCCTACGAGCAGTACTTC; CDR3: CASSHSYEQYF